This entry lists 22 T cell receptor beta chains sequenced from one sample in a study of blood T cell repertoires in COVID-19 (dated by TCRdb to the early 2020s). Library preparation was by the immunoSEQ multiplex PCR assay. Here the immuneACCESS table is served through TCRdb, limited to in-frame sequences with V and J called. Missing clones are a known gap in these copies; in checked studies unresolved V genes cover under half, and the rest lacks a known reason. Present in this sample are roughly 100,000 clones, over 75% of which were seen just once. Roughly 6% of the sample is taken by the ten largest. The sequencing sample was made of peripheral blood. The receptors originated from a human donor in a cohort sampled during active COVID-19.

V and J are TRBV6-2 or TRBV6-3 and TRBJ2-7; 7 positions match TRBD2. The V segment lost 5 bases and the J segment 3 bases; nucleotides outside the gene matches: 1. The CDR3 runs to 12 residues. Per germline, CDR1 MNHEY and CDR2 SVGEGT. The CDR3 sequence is CASSTGGYEQYF. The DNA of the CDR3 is TGTGCCAGCAGTACGGGGGGCTACGAGCAGTACTTC.

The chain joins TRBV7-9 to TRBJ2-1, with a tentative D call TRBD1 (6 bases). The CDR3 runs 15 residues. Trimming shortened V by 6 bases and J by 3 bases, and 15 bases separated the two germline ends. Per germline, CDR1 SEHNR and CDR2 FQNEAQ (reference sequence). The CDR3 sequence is CASSSQGINYNEQFF. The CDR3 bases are TGTGCCAGCAGTTCACAGGGTATTAACTACAATGAGCAGTTCTTC.

CDR3 amino acids: CASKPTGVETQYF. The DNA for the CDR3 is TGTGCCAGCAAGCCGACAGGGGTTGAGACCCAGTACTTC. V and J are TRBV6-5 and TRBJ2-5; 8 nucleotides match TRBD1. The germline CDR1 and CDR2 sequences are MNHEY and SVGAGI. The CDR3 is 13 residues long. With 7 bases clipped from V and 5 bases from J, the junction kept 6 bases outside the gene matches.

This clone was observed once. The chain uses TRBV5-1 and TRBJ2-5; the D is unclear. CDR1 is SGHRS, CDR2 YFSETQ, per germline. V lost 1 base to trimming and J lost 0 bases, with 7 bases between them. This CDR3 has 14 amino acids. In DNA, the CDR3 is TGCGCCAGCAGCTTGCTCCTAGACCAAGAGACCCAGTACTTC. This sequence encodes CASSLLLDQETQYF.

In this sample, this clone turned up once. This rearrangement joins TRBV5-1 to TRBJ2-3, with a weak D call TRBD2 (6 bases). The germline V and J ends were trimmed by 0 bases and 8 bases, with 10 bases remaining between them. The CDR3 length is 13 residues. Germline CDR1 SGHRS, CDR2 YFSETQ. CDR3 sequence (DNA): TGCGCCAGCAGCTTGGACCTAGCGTCTACGCAGTATTTT. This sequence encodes CASSLDLASTQYF.

In DNA, the CDR3 is TGTGCCAGCAGCATTGGACTAGCGGGAGGCCCCGTCGAGCAGTTCTTC. Translation gives CASSIGLAGGPVEQFF. J is TRBJ2-1 and V is TRBV7-8; 14 positions agree with TRBD2. The V and J ends lost 5 bases and 10 bases, in that order; junction bases with no gene match: 10. The germline CDR1 and CDR2 sequences are SGHVS and FQNEAQ. This CDR3 region has 16 residues.

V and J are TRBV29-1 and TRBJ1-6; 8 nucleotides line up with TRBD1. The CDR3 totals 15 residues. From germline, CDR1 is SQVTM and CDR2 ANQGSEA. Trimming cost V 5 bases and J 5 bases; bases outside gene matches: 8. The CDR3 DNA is TGCAGCGTTAGTCTCGGACAGGGAGATAATTCACCCCTCCACTTT. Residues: CSVSLGQGDNSPLHF.

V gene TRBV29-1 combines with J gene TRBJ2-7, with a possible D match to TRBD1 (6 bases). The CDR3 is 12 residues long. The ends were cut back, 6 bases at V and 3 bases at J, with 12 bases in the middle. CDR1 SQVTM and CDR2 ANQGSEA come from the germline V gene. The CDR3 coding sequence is TGCAGCGTCCGACAGGCGGGCTACGAGCAGTACTTC. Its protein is CSVRQAGYEQYF.

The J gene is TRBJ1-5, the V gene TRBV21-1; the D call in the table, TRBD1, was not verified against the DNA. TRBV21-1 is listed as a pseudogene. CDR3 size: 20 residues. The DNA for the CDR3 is TGTGCCAGCAGCCCGAGGGGGCCCACCCCACCCCACTATAGCAATCAGCCCCAGCATTTT. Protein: CASSPRGPTPPHYSNQPQHF.

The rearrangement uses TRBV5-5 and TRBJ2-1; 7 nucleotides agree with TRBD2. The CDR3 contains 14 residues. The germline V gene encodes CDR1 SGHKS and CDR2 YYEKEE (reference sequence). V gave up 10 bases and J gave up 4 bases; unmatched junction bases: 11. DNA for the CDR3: TGTGCCCCCCGCGCGACTAGCCCTTACAATGAGCAGTTCTTC. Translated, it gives CAPRATSPYNEQFF.

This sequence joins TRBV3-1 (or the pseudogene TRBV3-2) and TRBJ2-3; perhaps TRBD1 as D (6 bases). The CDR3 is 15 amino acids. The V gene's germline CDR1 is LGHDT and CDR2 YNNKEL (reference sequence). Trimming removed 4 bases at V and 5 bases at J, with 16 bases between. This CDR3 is CASSPQGNPGDTQYF. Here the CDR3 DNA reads TGTGCCAGCAGCCCCCAGGGGAACCCCGGAGATACGCAGTATTTT.

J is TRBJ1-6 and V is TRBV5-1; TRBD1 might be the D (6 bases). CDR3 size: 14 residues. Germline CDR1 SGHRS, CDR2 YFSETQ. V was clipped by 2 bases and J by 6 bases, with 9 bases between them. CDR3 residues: CASSFGGGNSPLHF. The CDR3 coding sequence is TGCGCCAGCAGCTTTGGGGGCGGTAATTCACCCCTCCACTTT.

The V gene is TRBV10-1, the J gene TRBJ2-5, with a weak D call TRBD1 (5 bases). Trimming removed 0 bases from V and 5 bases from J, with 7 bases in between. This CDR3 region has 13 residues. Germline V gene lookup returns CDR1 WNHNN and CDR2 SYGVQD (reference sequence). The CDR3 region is CASSESRDETQYF. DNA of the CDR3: TGCGCCAGCAGTGAGTCCAGGGATGAGACCCAGTACTTC.

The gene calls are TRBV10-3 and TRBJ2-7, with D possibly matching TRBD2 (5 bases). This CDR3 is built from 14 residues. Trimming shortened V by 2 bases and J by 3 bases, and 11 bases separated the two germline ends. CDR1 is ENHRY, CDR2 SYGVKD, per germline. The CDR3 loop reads CAISEQRLGYEQYF. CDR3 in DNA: TGTGCCATCAGTGAGCAGCGGTTGGGCTACGAGCAGTACTTC.

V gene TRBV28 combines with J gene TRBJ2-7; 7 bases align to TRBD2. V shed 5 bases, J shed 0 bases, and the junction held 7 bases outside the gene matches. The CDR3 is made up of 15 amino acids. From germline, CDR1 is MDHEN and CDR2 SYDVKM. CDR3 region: CASSPNSGRSYEQYF. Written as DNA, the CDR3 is TGTGCCAGCAGTCCGAATAGCGGGCGCTCCTACGAGCAGTACTTC. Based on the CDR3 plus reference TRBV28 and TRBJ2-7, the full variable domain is DVKVTQSSRYLVKRTGEKVFLECVQDMDHENMFWYRQDPGLGLRLIYFSYDVKMKEKGDIPEGYSVSREKKERFSLILESASTNQTSMYLCASSPNSGRSYEQYFGPGTRLTVT.

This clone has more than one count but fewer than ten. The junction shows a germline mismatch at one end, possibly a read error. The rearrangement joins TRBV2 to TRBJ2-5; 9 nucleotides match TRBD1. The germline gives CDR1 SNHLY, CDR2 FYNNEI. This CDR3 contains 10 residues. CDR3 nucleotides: TGTGCCAGCAGGGGACAGGGAGTAAACTTC. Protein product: CASRGQGVNF.

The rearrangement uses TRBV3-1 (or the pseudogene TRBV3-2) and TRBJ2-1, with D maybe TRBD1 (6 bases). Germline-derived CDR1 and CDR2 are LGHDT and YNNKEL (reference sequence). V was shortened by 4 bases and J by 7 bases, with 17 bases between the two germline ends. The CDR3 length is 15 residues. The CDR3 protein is CASSPQGSLGNEQFF. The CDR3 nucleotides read TGTGCCAGCAGCCCACAGGGTAGTCTAGGTAATGAGCAGTTCTTC.

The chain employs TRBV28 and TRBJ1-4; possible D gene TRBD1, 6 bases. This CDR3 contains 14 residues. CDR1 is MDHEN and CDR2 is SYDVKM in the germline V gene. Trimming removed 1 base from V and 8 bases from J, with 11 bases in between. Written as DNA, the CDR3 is TGTGCCAGCAGTTTATCCAGGGGATGGGAAAAACTGTTTTTT. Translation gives CASSLSRGWEKLFF.

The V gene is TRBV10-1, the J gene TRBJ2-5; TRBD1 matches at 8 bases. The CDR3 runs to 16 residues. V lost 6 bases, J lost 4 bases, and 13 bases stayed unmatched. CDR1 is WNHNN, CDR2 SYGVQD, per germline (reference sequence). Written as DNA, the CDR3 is TGCGCCAGCAGAGAAGAAGTCGGACAGGGTAGAGAGACCCAGTACTTC. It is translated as CASREEVGQGRETQYF.

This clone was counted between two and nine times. The CDR3 DNA sequence: TGTGCCAGCAGCACGACAGGCAACGCGCAAGAGACCCAGTACTTC. Translation gives CASSTTGNAQETQYF. The gene calls are TRBV13 and TRBJ2-5; tentative D call: TRBD1 (6 bases). There are 15 residues in the CDR3. Between the trimmed V and J ends, which lost 5 bases and 2 bases, there was a span of 15 bases. Germline V lookup: CDR1 PRHDT, CDR2 FYEKMQ (reference sequence).

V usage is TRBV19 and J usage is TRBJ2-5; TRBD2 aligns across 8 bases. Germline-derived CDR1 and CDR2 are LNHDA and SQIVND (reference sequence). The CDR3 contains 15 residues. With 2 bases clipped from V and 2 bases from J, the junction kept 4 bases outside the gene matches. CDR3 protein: CASSIYGRAQETQYF. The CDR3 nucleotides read TGTGCCAGTAGTATATACGGGAGGGCACAAGAGACCCAGTACTTC.

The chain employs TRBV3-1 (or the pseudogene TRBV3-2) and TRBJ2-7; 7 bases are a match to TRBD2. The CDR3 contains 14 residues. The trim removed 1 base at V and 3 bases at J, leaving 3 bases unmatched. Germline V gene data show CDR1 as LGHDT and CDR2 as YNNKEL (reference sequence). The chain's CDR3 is CASSQGGRNYEQYF. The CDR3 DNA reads TGTGCCAGCAGCCAAGGCGGGAGAAACTACGAGCAGTACTTC.